What follows are 24 T cell receptor beta chains derived from one specimen sequenced in a study of cytomegalovirus exposure and HLA in healthy donors. It was with 60 Vbeta and 13 Jbeta primers that the PCR ran. TCRdb's table, derived via immunoSEQ multiplex PCR, lists solely in-frame clones and lacks some. This table has about 250,000 clones, approximately 81% appearing once. Sequencing input: PBMCs. The origin of the receptors is a girl aged 2 to 10 in good health and CMV-seronegative.

In its sample, this clone was seen once. The rearrangement joins TRBV15 to TRBJ2-7, with D tentatively TRBD1 (6 bases). In germline, CDR1 is LNHNV, CDR2 YYDKDF (reference sequence). The CDR3 is 15 amino acids. Trimming cost V 0 bases and J 5 bases, with 14 bases left between them. CDR3 residues: CATSRDRAGAHEQYF. In DNA form, the CDR3 reads TGTGCCACCAGCAGAGACAGGGCAGGGGCGCACGAGCAGTACTTC.

CDR3 residues: CASSLAIGLGTDTQYF. Here the CDR3 DNA reads TGTGCCAGCAGCTTGGCCATCGGACTGGGAACAGATACGCAGTATTTT. The V and J genes are TRBV5-6 and TRBJ2-3; a possible D gene is TRBD2 (5 bases). The CDR3 totals 16 residues. The ends were cut back, 0 bases at V and 3 bases at J, with 14 bases in the middle. Germline V gene sequence: CDR1 SGHDT, CDR2 YYEEEE.

The J gene is TRBJ1-6, the V gene TRBV7-8; D is unresolved. The V gene lost 0 bases and the J gene lost 0 bases, with 12 bases spanning the gap. The CDR3 covers 18 residues. The germline CDR1 and CDR2 sequences are SGHVS and FQNEAQ. CDR3 residues: CASSLARGDPSYNSPLHF. As DNA, the CDR3 is TGTGCCAGCAGCTTAGCGCGGGGAGATCCCTCCTATAATTCACCCCTCCACTTT.

The chain links TRBV4-1 to TRBJ2-7; D is unresolved. This CDR3 region has 15 residues. Germline loops: CDR1 MGHRA, CDR2 YSYEKL. V dropped 2 bases and J dropped 0 bases, with 11 bases sitting between them. The CDR3 sequence is CASSQLGDSSYEQYF. As DNA, the CDR3 is TGCGCCAGCAGCCAACTAGGAGATTCCTCCTACGAGCAGTACTTC.

V usage is TRBV19 and J usage is TRBJ2-5, with 8 bases matching TRBD1. V shed 1 base, J shed 5 bases, and the junction held 6 bases outside the gene matches. The CDR3 runs to 15 residues. Germline V lookup: CDR1 LNHDA, CDR2 SQIVND (reference sequence). The CDR3 DNA sequence: TGTGCCAGTAGTATAGGCCAGGGGGCGCATGAGACCCAGTACTTC. This sequence encodes CASSIGQGAHETQYF.

This sequence joins TRBV19 and TRBJ2-1, with D hard to call. Germline assignment: CDR1 LNHDA and CDR2 SQIVND (reference sequence). Trimming removed 0 bases at V and 0 bases at J, with 6 bases between. This CDR3 contains 15 residues. As DNA, the CDR3 is TGTGCCAGTAGTATAGAGCGGATCTCCTACAATGAGCAGTTCTTC. It specifies CASSIERISYNEQFF.

V usage is TRBV7-3 and J usage is TRBJ1-5; 7 nucleotides match TRBD1. The V segment lost 2 bases and the J segment 5 bases; nucleotides outside the gene matches: 0. Germline CDR1 is SGHTA and CDR2 is FQGTGA. This CDR3 region has 13 residues. CDR3 coding DNA: TGTGCCAGCAGCTTACAGGGGGATCAGCCCCAGCATTTT. Residues: CASSLQGDQPQHF. The variable domain in full, completed from reference TRBV7-3 and TRBJ1-5, reads GAGVSQTPSNKVTEKGKYVELRCDPISGHTALYWYRQSLGQGPEFLIYFQGTGAADDSGLPNDRFFAVRPEGSVSTLKIQRTERGDSAVYLCASSLQGDQPQHFGDGTRLSIL.

The J gene is TRBJ2-5, the V gene TRBV30; 9 nucleotides line up with TRBD2. Per the germline V gene, CDR1 is GTSNPN and CDR2 is SVGIG (reference sequence). Trimming took 0 bases from V and 5 from J; bases not matched to a gene: 7. This CDR3 contains 15 residues. The CDR3, as DNA: TGTGCCTGGAGTGTACGGCGGGGGGGAGGGGAGACCCAGTACTTC. This encodes CAWSVRRGGGETQYF.

The chain couples TRBV6-1 to TRBJ2-3; 7 bases are shared with TRBD1. Germline loops: CDR1 MNHNS, CDR2 SASEGT. Trimming cost V 5 bases and J 0 bases; bases outside gene matches: 5. CDR3 size: 15 residues. The CDR3 bases are TGTGCCAGCAGTCCCGGGACAGAGAGCACAGATACGCAGTATTTT. This gives the protein CASSPGTESTDTQYF.

This clone was observed a handful of times. The chain links TRBV2 to TRBJ1-4; D call uncertain. Germline values: CDR1 SNHLY, CDR2 FYNNEI. V was cut by 5 bases and J by 2 bases, with 9 bases left in between. The CDR3 loop spans 14 amino acids. The CDR3 region has the DNA TGTGCCAGCAGTCCTCTCCCGACTAATGAAAAACTGTTTTTT. Translating it yields CASSPLPTNEKLFF.

The gene calls are TRBV5-1 and TRBJ2-7; TRBD1 matches at 7 bases. The V gene's germline CDR1 is SGHRS and CDR2 YFSETQ. J lost 3 bases, V lost 4 bases, and 10 bases had no gene match. This CDR3 contains 15 residues. The CDR3 loop reads CASSVVTGQVYEQYF. The CDR3 region has the DNA TGCGCCAGCAGCGTTGTGACAGGGCAGGTCTACGAGCAGTACTTC.

This chain uses TRBV2 with TRBJ2-1; possibly TRBD2 for D (5 bases). The CDR3 consists of 14 residues. Germline CDR1 SNHLY, CDR2 FYNNEI. Trimming left V 10 bases short and J 4 bases short, with 17 bases between. The CDR3: CATHYPAAYNEQFF. In DNA form, the CDR3 reads TGTGCCACCCACTATCCAGCGGCGTACAATGAGCAGTTCTTC.

This sequence joins TRBV5-1 and TRBJ2-7; D is perhaps TRBD1 (6 bases). Germline CDR1 and CDR2: SGHRS and YFSETQ. The CDR3 runs to 13 residues. V was shortened by 3 bases and J by 9 bases, with 16 bases between the two germline ends. This CDR3 is CASSSAGTFLQYF. The CDR3 DNA sequence: TGCGCCAGCAGCTCCGCCGGGACATTCTTGCAGTACTTC.

This chain uses TRBV6-1 with TRBJ2-7; 10 bases align to TRBD2. Trimming removed 8 bases from V and 7 bases from J; junction bases left unmatched: 8. Per germline, CDR1 MNHNS and CDR2 SASEGT. The CDR3 runs 13 residues. In nucleotides, the CDR3 is TGTGCCAGCGACCTAGCGGGAGTTCGGGAGCAGTACTTC. Translated: CASDLAGVREQYF.

V is TRBV19 and J is TRBJ1-2; 10 bases match TRBD1. This CDR3 is 18 amino acids long. V trimming: 5 bases; J trimming: 6 bases; junction bases outside the gene matches: 18. The germline V gene has CDR1 LNHDA and CDR2 SQIVND (reference sequence). The DNA for the CDR3 is TGTGCCAGTAGTCCTCCGGGGACAGGGGTCCAAAAGGGGGATGGCTACACCTTC. It specifies CASSPPGTGVQKGDGYTF.

The chain has TRBV9 and TRBJ2-7, with 9 bases lining up with TRBD1. Germline values: CDR1 SGDLS, CDR2 YYNGEE. The CDR3 runs to 14 residues. Germline trimming cut 3 bases from V and 5 bases from J; bases unmatched to any gene: 6. CDR3 nucleotide sequence: TGTGCCAGCAGCGGCGGGACAGGGTTCGACGAGCAGTACTTC. Encoded protein: CASSGGTGFDEQYF.

This clone appeared a single time. The V gene is TRBV29-1, the J gene TRBJ1-2, with TRBD1 identical over 11 bases. Trimming at V came to 4 bases and at J to 8 bases, leaving 9 bases not matched to a gene. The germline V gene has CDR1 SQVTM and CDR2 ANQGSEA. The CDR3 sequence is 14 residues long. CDR3 loop: CSVGTPGQGGGYTF. In DNA form, the CDR3 reads TGCAGCGTTGGTACCCCGGGACAGGGGGGCGGCTACACCTTC.

The genes are TRBV27 and TRBJ2-7; the match to TRBD1 covers 10 bases. The V gene end was trimmed by 3 bases and the J gene end by 4 bases; junction bases not matched to a gene: 3. CDR1 is MNHEY and CDR2 is SMNVEV in the germline V gene (reference sequence). The CDR3 is 14 amino acids. The CDR3 here is CASSFWGQGYEQYF. CDR3 in DNA: TGTGCCAGCAGTTTTTGGGGACAGGGGTACGAGCAGTACTTC.

Points on this clone: Different DNA sequences within this sample yield the same CDR3. The chain recombines TRBV6-5 with TRBJ2-2; D gene ambiguous. Germline loops: CDR1 MNHEY, CDR2 SVGAGI. Deletions cut 0 bases from V and 6 bases from J, with 8 bases between. This CDR3 is 14 amino acids long. The DNA of the CDR3 is TGTGCCAGCAGTTACTCGACGGGTCCCGGGGAGCTGTTTTTT. Its protein is CASSYSTGPGELFF.

V and J are TRBV4-2 and TRBJ2-3; 7 nucleotides agree with TRBD2. This CDR3 spans 16 amino acids. In germline, CDR1 is LGHNA, CDR2 YNFKEQ. V was pared by 3 bases and J by 3 bases, with 9 bases of the junction left unmatched. The CDR3 spells CASSQFETSLTDTQYF. The DNA for the CDR3 is TGTGCCAGCAGCCAGTTCGAGACTAGCCTGACAGATACGCAGTATTTT.

The V and J genes are TRBV19 and TRBJ1-2; D remains ambiguous. Per the germline V gene, CDR1 is LNHDA and CDR2 is SQIVND (reference sequence). The germline V and J ends were trimmed by 4 bases and 6 bases, with 18 bases remaining between them. The CDR3 length is 15 residues. In nucleotides, the CDR3 is TGTGCCAGTAGTAGCCCCGTCCTGGGGAGGAATGGCTACACCTTC. Amino acids: CASSSPVLGRNGYTF.

The CDR3 loop is CASSFASPGSGNTIYF. The CDR3 nucleotides read TGTGCCAGCAGCTTCGCCTCCCCAGGCTCTGGAAACACCATATATTTT. This sequence joins TRBV11-2 and TRBJ1-3; D remains unclear. Trimming cost V 3 bases and J 0 bases, with 12 bases left between them. The germline V gene encodes CDR1 SGHAT and CDR2 FQNNGV. CDR3 length: 16 amino acids. Looking up the rest from reference TRBV11-2 and TRBJ1-3 gives the full variable domain: EAGVAQSPRYKIIEKRQSVAFWCNPISGHATLYWYQQILGQGPKLLIQFQNNGVVDDSQLPKDRFSAERLKGVDSTLKIQPAKLEDSAVYLCASSFASPGSGNTIYFGEGSWLTVV.

The J gene is TRBJ1-1, the V gene TRBV18; maybe TRBD1 (5 bases). Germline V lookup: CDR1 KGHSH, CDR2 LQKENI. Trimming removed 2 bases at V and 9 bases at J, with 13 bases between. The CDR3 has 13 amino acids. DNA of the CDR3: TGTGCCAGCTCACCAGGTTCAGGGTATCAAGCTTTCTTT. Protein sequence: CASSPGSGYQAFF.

This clone was counted once. The chain carries TRBV10-3 and TRBJ1-1, with D unclear. This CDR3 has 13 residues. Germline CDR1 and CDR2: ENHRY and SYGVKD. The germline V and J ends were trimmed by 0 bases and 7 bases, with 9 bases remaining between them. CDR3 nucleotides: TGTGCCATCAGTGAGTCGATGTTCAGTGAAGCTTTCTTT. Translated: CAISESMFSEAFF.